This T cell receptor beta chain was sequenced for a study of T cells in localized non-small cell lung cancer. TCRdb's copy holds only in-frame clones and misses some; the assay was immunoSEQ multiplex PCR. The data show 8,500 or so clones, about 87% seen once. V was clipped by 5 bases and J by 4 bases, with 7 bases between them. The CDR3 sequence is 12 residues long. Germline lookup yields CDR1 SGHAT and CDR2 FQDESV (reference sequence). General study points: Adjacent lung exhibited a median of approximately 50 among the 100 most abundant tumor clones.

To note about this clone: Its antigen is still unknown.

The chain has TRBV11-1 and TRBJ2-3, with no clear D. This receptor was obtained from a male donor at least 60 years old with stage III lung adenocarcinoma. Specimen: peripheral blood, collected before any cancer treatment. For the CDR3, the DNA is TGTGCCAGCAGCCGCTGGGCAGATACGCAGTATTTT. Its translation: CASSRWADTQYF.